This T cell receptor (beta chain) was captured by sequencing in a study of blood T cell dynamics during melanoma immunotherapy. The assay was immunoSEQ multiplex PCR, and TCRdb's table has in-frame clones only and misses some. This repertoire shows about 14,000 clones, over 75% found once; its top ten account for around 6%. Study results and caveats: Whether repertoire-driving clones were melanoma-specific could not be determined.

The time point was: pre-treatment baseline. Remarks on this clone: Its antigen is not known.

The CDR3 runs to 14 residues. The germline V and J ends were trimmed by 9 bases and 8 bases, with 17 bases remaining between them. Per the germline V gene, CDR1 is LNHNV and CDR2 is YYDKDF (reference sequence). The sample consisted of blood, taken from a patient treated with checkpoint blockade. This chain uses TRBV15 with TRBJ1-6, with D possibly matching TRBD1 (6 bases). This clonotype originated in a human donor with melanoma. This CDR3 is CATTGRVVDSPLHF. CDR3 DNA sequence: TGTGCCACTACAGGGAGGGTAGTCGATTCACCCCTCCACTTT.